This T cell receptor (beta chain) was sequenced for a study of blood T cell repertoires in COVID-19. Study context: Donors in the United States, Italy and Spain gave samples during acute or convalescent COVID-19.

Per the study methods: Reference gene primer amplification yielded estimated nucleated cell counts. Libraries were prepared by immunoSEQ multiplex PCR; TCRdb keeps only in-frame clonotypes and omits some of them. V, J and clone size derive from that table, while D and trimming were established from the DNA sequence. The table has about 39,000 clones, more than 70% seen once. Germline V gives CDR1 MNHEY, CDR2 SVGAGI. The CDR3 sequence is 15 residues long. The V end was cut by 6 bases, the J end by 4 bases, with 19 bases between. The sample consisted of peripheral blood. The TCR sequence derives from a man in his 60s with acute or convalescent COVID-19. V and J are TRBV6-5 and TRBJ2-7; possibly TRBD1 for D (6 bases). This CDR3 reads CASSQTGTSIYEQYF. Written as DNA, the CDR3 is TGTGCCAGCAGCCAGACCGGGACATCAATATACGAGCAGTACTTC.